The 23 T cell receptor beta chains listed next were all sequenced from one sample in a study of CD8+CD57+ T cells in acquired aplastic anemia. An expansion of CD8+CD57+ cells by flow cytometry had been shown in patients chosen for sequencing. Researchers used genomic DNA as the template to profile TCR beta VDJ and CDR3. TCRdb ran MiXCR on the reads and lists one entry per CDR3 protein. The sample gives 160,000 or so distinct CDR3 sequences, roughly two thirds of which show up once; 35% to 60% is in the top ten. Material: sorted CD4+, CD8+, or CD8+CD57+ T cells (not recorded which) from PBMCs. These TCRs come from a human donor with aplastic anemia.

For this clonotype: The junction does not match germline at one end; this may be a read error. The rearrangement joins TRBV10-2 to TRBJ1-5; 8 nucleotides align to TRBD1. Germline values: CDR1 WSHSY, CDR2 SAAADI. This CDR3 contains 12 residues. The CDR3 reads CASTGGNQPQHF. CDR3 bases: TGCGCCAGCACAGGGGGCAATCAGCCTCAGCATTTT.

This clonotype has only a few counts. This CDR3 reads CASSILTDTQYF. The CDR3 bases are TGTGCCAGCAGCATACTCACAGATACGCAGTATTTT. V gene TRBV7-9 combines with J gene TRBJ2-3; D not certain. The CDR3 spans 12 residues. From germline, CDR1 is SEHNR and CDR2 FQNEAQ (reference sequence). V shed 5 bases and J shed 2 bases, with 5 bases lying between them.

This chain connects TRBV24-1 to TRBJ2-2; no reliable D call. Germline assignment: CDR1 KGHDR and CDR2 SFDVKD. V lost 9 bases, J lost 6 bases, and 1 base lay in between. The CDR3 is 9 amino acids. The CDR3 reads CATAGELFF. The CDR3 coding sequence is TGTGCCACCGCCGGGGAGCTGTTTTTT.

Notes on this clonotype: The junction and the germline gene differ at one end; a read error may be behind it. The chain links TRBV29-1 to TRBJ2-1; no firm D call. Germline V gives CDR1 SQVTM, CDR2 ANQGSEA. CDR3 length equals 14 residues. CDR3 in amino acids: CSVESPAVYNGQFF. CDR3 DNA: TGCAGCGTTGAGTCGCCTGCCGTCTACAATGGGCAGTTCTTC.

The V gene is TRBV6-4, the J gene TRBJ2-3, with D maybe TRBD2 (6 bases). V lost 4 bases to trimming and J lost 3 bases, with 14 bases between them. The CDR3 consists of 15 residues. Germline CDR1 and CDR2: MRHNA and SNTAGT. The CDR3 loop is CASSADRGNTDTQYF. The CDR3 DNA sequence: TGTGCCAGCAGTGCCGACCGGGGGAATACAGATACGCAGTATTTT.

V and J are TRBV7-3 and TRBJ1-1; the D is unclear. With 5 bases removed from V and 1 base from J, the gap between germline ends came to 14 bases. Germline-derived CDR1 and CDR2 are SGHTA and FQGTGA. CDR3 length: 15 residues. CDR3 sequence reads: CASSRNPGQNTEAFF. CDR3 coding DNA: TGTGCCAGCAGCCGAAACCCGGGTCAGAACACTGAAGCTTTCTTT.

This clonotype appeared a single time. This rearrangement joins TRBV25-1 to TRBJ2-3; perhaps TRBD1 as D (6 bases). Trimming took 1 base from V and 1 from J, leaving 9 bases between them. The germline V gene has CDR1 MGHDK and CDR2 SYGVNS. CDR3 length: 15 amino acids. The CDR3 sequence: CASSEFRGGTDTQYF. CDR3 in DNA: TGTGCCAGCAGTGAATTCAGGGGAGGCACAGATACGCAGTATTTT.

The gene calls are TRBV5-1 and TRBJ2-7; 10 bases map to TRBD1. The germline V gene encodes CDR1 SGHRS and CDR2 YFSETQ. The CDR3 runs 14 residues. The ends lost 4 bases at V and 3 bases at J; junction bases unmatched: 4. CDR3 sequence reads: CASSPRDRGYEQYF. The CDR3 nucleotides are TGCGCCAGCAGCCCCCGGGACAGGGGCTACGAGCAGTACTTC.

The gene calls are TRBV24-1 and TRBJ1-5; D might be TRBD1 (5 bases). Germline lookup yields CDR1 KGHDR and CDR2 SFDVKD. The germline V and J ends were trimmed by 4 bases and 4 bases, with 13 bases remaining between them. This CDR3 is 15 amino acids long. CDR3 loop: CATSDRTSLNQPQHF. CDR3 bases: TGTGCCACCAGTGACCGGACAAGCTTGAATCAGCCCCAGCATTTT.

This chain uses TRBV7-7 with TRBJ2-5, with a weak D call TRBD1 (6 bases). Trimming took off 5 bases at V and 2 bases at J, with 12 bases between the two ends. Germline V gives CDR1 SSHAT, CDR2 FNYEAQ (reference sequence). The CDR3 contains 14 residues. The CDR3: CASSLQGGQETQYF. CDR3 DNA: TGTGCCAGCAGCCTACAGGGTGGGCAAGAGACCCAGTACTTC.

This clonotype has at least ten counts. The chain combines TRBV7-9 with TRBJ2-1; 9 bases fit TRBD2. The trim removed 5 bases at V and 9 bases at J, leaving 11 bases unmatched. CDR1 is SEHNR and CDR2 is FQNEAQ in the germline V gene (reference sequence). The CDR3 loop spans 15 amino acids. The CDR3 loop is CASSPIVAGAGEQFF. The CDR3 DNA follows: TGTGCCAGCAGCCCAATCGTAGCGGGAGCCGGTGAGCAGTTCTTC.

V is TRBV19 and J is TRBJ2-7, with TRBD1 matching over 9 bases. The CDR3 is 13 residues long. CDR1 LNHDA and CDR2 SQIVND come from the germline V gene (reference sequence). After removal of 7 bases from V and 1 base from J, the junction contained 2 bases not matched to a gene. CDR3 residues: CASIGTGSYEQYF. The CDR3, as DNA: TGTGCCAGTATAGGGACAGGGTCCTACGAGCAGTACTTC.

The V call is TRBV19, the J call TRBJ1-5, with D hard to call. Trimming took off 2 bases at V and 3 bases at J, with 17 bases between the two ends. This CDR3 is built from 17 residues. Looked up from germline, CDR1 is LNHDA and CDR2 is SQIVND (reference sequence). DNA for the CDR3: TGTGCCAGTAGTATAACCGGGCCTCGGCCTTACAATCAGCCCCAGCATTTT. It codes for CASSITGPRPYNQPQHF.

J is TRBJ2-7 and V is TRBV15; D is tentatively TRBD1 or TRBD2 (7 bases each). V dropped 0 bases and J dropped 5 bases, with 20 bases sitting between them. Germline CDR1 is LNHNV and CDR2 is YYDKDF (reference sequence). This CDR3 is built from 17 residues. This chain's CDR3 is CATSRDPAGGGKNEQYF. For the CDR3, the DNA is TGTGCCACCAGCAGAGATCCGGCAGGGGGGGGGAAAAACGAGCAGTACTTC.

This chain connects TRBV24-1 to TRBJ1-1; D gene uncertain. Germline V lookup: CDR1 KGHDR, CDR2 SFDVKD. Trimming cost V 3 bases and J 11 bases, with 18 bases left between them. The CDR3 extends over 14 amino acids. CDR3 nucleotides: TGTGCCACCAGTGATGCCGGGATAGGAAGAGGGGCTTTCTTT. Translated, it gives CATSDAGIGRGAFF.

The chain uses TRBV9 and TRBJ2-1, with D hard to call. The CDR3 spans 14 residues. Germline V gives CDR1 SGDLS, CDR2 YYNGEE. Deletions cut 0 bases from V and 3 bases from J, with 7 bases between. CDR3 loop: CASSVGADYNEQFF. DNA for the CDR3: TGTGCCAGCAGCGTAGGGGCGGACTACAATGAGCAGTTCTTC.

In DNA, the CDR3 is TGTGCCAGTAGTCCCCACAGTGCATCTGGGGCGACCATATATTTT. Residues: CASSPHSASGATIYF. This chain connects TRBV19 to TRBJ1-3, with D possibly matching TRBD1 (5 bases). The germline CDR1 and CDR2 sequences are LNHDA and SQIVND (reference sequence). There are 15 residues in the CDR3. Trimming pared 5 bases from V and 10 bases from J, leaving 21 bases between. Using reference TRBV19 and TRBJ1-3 for the parts outside the CDR3, the full variable domain is DGGITQSPKYLFRKEGQNVTLSCEQNLNHDAMYWYRQDPGQGLRLIYYSQIVNDFQKGDIAEGYSVSREKKESFPLTVTSAQKNPTAFYLCASSPHSASGATIYFGEGSWLTVV.

This chain joins TRBV24-1 and TRBJ1-1, with 9 bases lining up with TRBD1. J gave up 7 bases and V 4 bases, and 0 bases lay outside the gene matches. The CDR3 covers 12 residues. Germline-derived CDR1 and CDR2 are KGHDR and SFDVKD. The CDR3 DNA sequence: TGTGCCACCAGTGAGGGACAGGGTGAAGCTTTCTTT. It codes for CATSEGQGEAFF.

The rearrangement uses TRBV7-2 and TRBJ2-5; D uncertain. V was pared by 9 bases and J by 7 bases, with 21 bases between. This CDR3 contains 14 residues. CDR1 and CDR2 (germline): SGHTA, FQGNSA. The CDR3 loop reads CASSISPESGTQYF. In nucleotides, the CDR3 is TGTGCCAGTAGTATCTCCCCCGAATCGGGGACCCAGTACTTC.

This chain joins TRBV2 and TRBJ2-3; D is unclear. Looked up from germline, CDR1 is SNHLY and CDR2 is FYNNEI. This CDR3 region has 10 residues. Trimming shortened V by 7 bases and J by 6 bases, and 5 bases separated the two germline ends. In DNA, the CDR3 is TGTGCCAGCAAAGGTGATACGCAGTATTTT. Amino acids: CASKGDTQYF.

The J gene is TRBJ2-1, the V gene TRBV24-1; tentative D call: TRBD2 (6 bases). Trimming shortened V by 4 bases and J by 4 bases, and 16 bases separated the two germline ends. The V gene's germline CDR1 is KGHDR and CDR2 SFDVKD. This CDR3 has 16 residues. The CDR3 here is CATSDRSGRAYNEQFF. CDR3 DNA: TGTGCCACCAGTGACCGGAGCGGGCGGGCATACAATGAGCAGTTCTTC.

There are a few counts of this clonotype. This sequence joins TRBV24-1 and TRBJ2-1, with D maybe TRBD2 (5 bases). The CDR3 loop spans 14 amino acids. Germline loops: CDR1 KGHDR, CDR2 SFDVKD. The V gene lost 8 bases and the J gene lost 8 bases, with 18 bases spanning the gap. The CDR3 sequence is CATTGRSLRDEQFF. Here the CDR3 DNA reads TGTGCCACCACGGGGAGAAGCCTACGTGATGAGCAGTTCTTC.

V usage is TRBV15 and J usage is TRBJ1-2, with D unclear. CDR1 and CDR2 from the germline V gene are LNHNV and YYDKDF (reference sequence). Trimming shortened V by 3 bases and J by 4 bases, and 9 bases separated the two germline ends. This CDR3 region has 13 residues. Written as DNA, the CDR3 is TGTGCCACCAGCAGTGGTACATTCTATGGCTACACCTTC. This codes for CATSSGTFYGYTF.